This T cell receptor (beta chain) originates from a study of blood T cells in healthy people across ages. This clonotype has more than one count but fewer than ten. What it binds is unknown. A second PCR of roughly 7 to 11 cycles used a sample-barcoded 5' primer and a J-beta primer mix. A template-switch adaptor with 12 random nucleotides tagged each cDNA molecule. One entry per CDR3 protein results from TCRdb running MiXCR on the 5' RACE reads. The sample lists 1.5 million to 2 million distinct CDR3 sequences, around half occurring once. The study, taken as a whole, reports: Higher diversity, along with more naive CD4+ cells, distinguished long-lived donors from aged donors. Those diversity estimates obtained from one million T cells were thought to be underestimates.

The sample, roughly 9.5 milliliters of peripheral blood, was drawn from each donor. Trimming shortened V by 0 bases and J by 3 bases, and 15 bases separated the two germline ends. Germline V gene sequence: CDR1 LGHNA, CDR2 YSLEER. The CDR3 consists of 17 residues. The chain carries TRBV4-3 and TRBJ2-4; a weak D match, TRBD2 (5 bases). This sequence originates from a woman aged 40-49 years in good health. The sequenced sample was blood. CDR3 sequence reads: CASSQDRGIVGKNIQYF. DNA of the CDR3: TGCGCCAGCAGCCAAGATAGAGGGATCGTGGGCAAAAACATTCAGTACTTC.